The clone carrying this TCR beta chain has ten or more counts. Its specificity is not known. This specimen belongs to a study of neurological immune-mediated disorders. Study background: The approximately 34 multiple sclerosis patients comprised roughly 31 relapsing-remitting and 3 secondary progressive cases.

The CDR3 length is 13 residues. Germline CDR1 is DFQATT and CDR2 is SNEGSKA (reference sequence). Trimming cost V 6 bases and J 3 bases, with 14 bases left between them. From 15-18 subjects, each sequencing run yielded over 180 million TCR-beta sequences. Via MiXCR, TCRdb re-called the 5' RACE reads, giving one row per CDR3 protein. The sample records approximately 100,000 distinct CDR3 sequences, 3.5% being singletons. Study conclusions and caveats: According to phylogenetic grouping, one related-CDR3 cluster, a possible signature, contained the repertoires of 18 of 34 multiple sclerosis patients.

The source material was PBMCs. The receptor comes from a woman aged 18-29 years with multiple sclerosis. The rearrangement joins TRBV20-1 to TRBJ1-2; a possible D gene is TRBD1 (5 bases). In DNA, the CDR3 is TGCAGTGCACAGGCGTGGGGTTACTATGGCTACACCTTC. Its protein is CSAQAWGYYGYTF.